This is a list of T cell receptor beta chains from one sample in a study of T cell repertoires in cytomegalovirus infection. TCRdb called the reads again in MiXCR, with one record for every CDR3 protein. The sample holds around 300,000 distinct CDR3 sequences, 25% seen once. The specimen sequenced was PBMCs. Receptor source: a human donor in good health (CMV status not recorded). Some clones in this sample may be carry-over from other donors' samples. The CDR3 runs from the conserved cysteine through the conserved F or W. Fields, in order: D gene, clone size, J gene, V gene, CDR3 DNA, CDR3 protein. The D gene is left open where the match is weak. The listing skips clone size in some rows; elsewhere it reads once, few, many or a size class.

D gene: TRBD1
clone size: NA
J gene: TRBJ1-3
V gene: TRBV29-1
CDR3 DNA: TGCAGCGTTGATCCGGGACAGGGAACAGGAAACACCATATATTTT
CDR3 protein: CSVDPGQGTGNTIYF

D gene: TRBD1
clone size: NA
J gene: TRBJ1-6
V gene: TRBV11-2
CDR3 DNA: TGTGCCAGCAGCTTGGGACAGACCTACGGTACCCTCCACTTT
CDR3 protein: CASSLGQTYGTLHF

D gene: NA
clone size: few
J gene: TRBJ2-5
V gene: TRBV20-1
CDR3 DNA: TGCAGTGCTAGAGGAGATAGCGCGGGCGGGGAGACCCAGTACTTC
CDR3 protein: CSARGDSAGGETQYF

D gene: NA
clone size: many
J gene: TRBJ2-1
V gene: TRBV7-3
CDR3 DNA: TGTGCCAGCAGCGCTACGACAAGTAATGAGCAGTTCTTC
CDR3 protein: CASSATTSNEQFF

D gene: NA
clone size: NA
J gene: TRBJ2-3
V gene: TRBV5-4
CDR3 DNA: TGTGCCAGCAGCTTGGTCCCCGAGGATACGCAGTATTTT
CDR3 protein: CASSLVPEDTQYF

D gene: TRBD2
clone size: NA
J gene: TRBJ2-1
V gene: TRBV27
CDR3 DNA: TGTGCCAGCAGTTTATTCGGGGGGAGCTCCTACAATGAGCAGTTCTTC
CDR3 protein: CASSLFGGSSYNEQFF

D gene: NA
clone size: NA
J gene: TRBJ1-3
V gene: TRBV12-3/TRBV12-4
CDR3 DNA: TGTGCCAGCAGTTTTGGGCCCAAGGAAAACACCATATATTTT
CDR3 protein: CASSFGPKENTIYF

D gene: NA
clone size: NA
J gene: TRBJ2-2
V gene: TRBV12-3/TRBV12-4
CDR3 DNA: TGTGCCAGCAGGGCTACAGGTTTCACCGGGGAGCTGTTTTTT
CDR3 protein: CASRATGFTGELFF

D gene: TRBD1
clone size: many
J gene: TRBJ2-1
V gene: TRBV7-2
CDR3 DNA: TGTGCCAGCAGCCAAAACCCTGACAGGGTCCATGAGCAGTTCTTC
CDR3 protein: CASSQNPDRVHEQFF

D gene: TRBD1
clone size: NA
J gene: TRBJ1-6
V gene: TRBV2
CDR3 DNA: TGTGCCAGCAGCGCTGGGACAGGGAGCTCACCCCTCCACTTT
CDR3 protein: CASSAGTGSSPLHF

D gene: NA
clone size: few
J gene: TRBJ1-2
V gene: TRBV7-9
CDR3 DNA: TGTGCCGTTCGGGACGGCACGCATGGCGGCTACACCTTC
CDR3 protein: CAVRDGTHGGYTF

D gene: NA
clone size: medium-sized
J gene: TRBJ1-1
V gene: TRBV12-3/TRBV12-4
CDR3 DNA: TGTGCCAGCAGAAGAAAGGGGGGGAACACTGAAGCTTTCTTT
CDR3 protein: CASRRKGGNTEAFF

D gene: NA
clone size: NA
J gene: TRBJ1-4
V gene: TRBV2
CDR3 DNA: TGTGCCAGCAGTGACATCCGGGGCGAAGTTAATGAAAAACTGTTTTTT
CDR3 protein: CASSDIRGEVNEKLFF

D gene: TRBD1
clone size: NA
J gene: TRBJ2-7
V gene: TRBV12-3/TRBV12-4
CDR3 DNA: TGTGCCAGCAGCCGGGACAGGGCACACGAGCAGTACTTC
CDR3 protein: CASSRDRAHEQYF

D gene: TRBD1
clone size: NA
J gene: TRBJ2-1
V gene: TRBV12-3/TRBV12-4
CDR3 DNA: TGTGCCAGCAGAGAACGGACAGGTGCGGGCCATGAGCAGTTCTTC
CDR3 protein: CASRERTGAGHEQFF

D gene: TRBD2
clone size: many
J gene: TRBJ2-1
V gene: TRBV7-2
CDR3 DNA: TGTGCCAGCAGCGTTACTAGCGGGAGGGCGAATGAGCAGTTCTTC
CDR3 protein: CASSVTSGRANEQFF

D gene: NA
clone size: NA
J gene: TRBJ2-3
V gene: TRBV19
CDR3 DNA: TGTGCCAGTAGTATGCGGGTAGTCCCGACAGATACGCAGTATTTT
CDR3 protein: CASSMRVVPTDTQYF